This T cell receptor (beta chain) derives from a study of T cell repertoires in cytomegalovirus infection. In TCRdb, the reads were re-called with MiXCR into one record per CDR3 protein. The data contain 650,000 to 900,000 distinct CDR3 sequences, less than 35% of them seen just once; the ten biggest clones take up 9.5% to 15%. This CDR3 is 13 amino acids long. Trimming took off 0 bases at V and 5 bases at J, with 5 bases between the two ends. Per germline, CDR1 MGHRA and CDR2 YSYEKL. This clonotype was counted a few times. The antigen remains unidentified. The source of this sequence is a human donor in good health (CMV status not recorded). Some clones in this sample may be carry-over from other donors' samples. V and J are TRBV4-1 and TRBJ1-5; D is unresolved. Sample: cultured CD8+ T cells from PBMCs, taken from culture after CMV antigen stimulation. CDR3 loop: CASSQDLYQPQHF. CDR3 in DNA: TGCGCCAGCAGCCAAGATCTGTATCAGCCCCAGCATTTT.